This TCR beta chain originates from a study of cytomegalovirus exposure and HLA in healthy donors. In its sample, this clone ranks as medium-sized (0.01 to 0.1%). Its antigen is unknown. The sample has other DNA sequences that encode this CDR3 too. Trimming stripped 5 bases from V and 5 bases from J, with 18 bases between. Per germline, CDR1 SQVTM and CDR2 ANQGSEA. The CDR3 is made up of 15 amino acids. Use of 60 Vbeta and 13 Jbeta primers characterized the PCR. Authors' data handling: In a later analysis, of 70 million to 85 million unique beta chains, around 11 million appeared in at least two donors. Repertoires were generated with immunoSEQ multiplex PCR, while TCRdb's copy carries only in-frame clones and drops some. The V and J calls and clone size are taken from that table; D and trimming were inferred from the DNA. In the table there are some 180,000 clones, roughly 10% of which are singletons.

Overall study findings and caveats: The number of N-insertions in an Asian-associated ancestry cluster was reportedly below the roughly 660-donor mean in a later analysis. In a later analysis, a missense DCLRE1C variant was linked to TCR beta V- and J-gene trimming.

The genes are TRBV29-1 and TRBJ2-2; no reliable D call. Sample: PBMCs. The source of this sequence is a woman in her 30s in good health and CMV-seropositive. CDR3 sequence reads: CSVPKTPQGTGELFF. In DNA form, the CDR3 reads TGCAGCGTTCCTAAGACACCCCAAGGAACCGGGGAGCTGTTTTTT.